The 20 T cell receptor beta chains listed next were all sequenced from one sample in a study of shared clonotypes between healthy human individuals. Libraries were prepared by immunoSEQ multiplex PCR; TCRdb keeps only in-frame clonotypes and omits some of them. This sample has around 600,000 clones; roughly 95% occur once, and the top ten carry over 0.09%. Terminally differentiated effector memory CD45RA+ cells were excluded by CCR7 positive selection of CD45RO-negative cells. Input material: naive CD8+ T cells sorted from blood. The receptors come from a woman aged 25-40 years in good health.

The rearrangement joins TRBV4-1 to TRBJ2-5; TRBD2 is a possible D gene (6 bases). Germline CDR1 and CDR2: MGHRA and YSYEKL. This CDR3 is built from 16 residues. The V end lost 4 bases, the J end lost 2 bases, and 17 bases lay between the germline ends. CDR3 nucleotide sequence: TGCGCCAGCAGCCTAACGCCGGTCCGGGGGCAAGAGACCCAGTACTTC. This gives the protein CASSLTPVRGQETQYF.

Regarding this clone: The sample holds other DNA sequences that translate to the same CDR3. This chain links TRBV2 with TRBJ2-7; 7 bases are shared with TRBD1. Trimming at V came to 3 bases and at J to 1 base, leaving 6 bases not matched to a gene. Germline lookup yields CDR1 SNHLY and CDR2 FYNNEI. The CDR3 spans 15 residues. The DNA for the CDR3 is TGTGCCAGCAGTGAGGCCTCAGGGGGATCCTACGAGCAGTACTTC. Its protein product is CASSEASGGSYEQYF.

The chain couples TRBV5-6 to TRBJ2-1, with TRBD2 matching 10 bases. The CDR3 is 16 residues long. The germline CDR1 and CDR2 sequences are SGHDT and YYEEEE. J was trimmed by 10 bases and V by 4 bases; bases with no gene match: 14. CDR3 loop: CASSLRGLAGVGEQFF. The CDR3 DNA reads TGTGCCAGCAGCCTAAGGGGGCTAGCGGGAGTTGGAGAGCAGTTCTTC.

Details on this clone: An end of the junction does not agree with germline; a read error may underlie this. CDR3 sequence (DNA): TGCGCCAGAAGTGAGCTGGCAGATACGCAGTATTTT. Translation gives CARSELADTQYF. J is TRBJ2-3 and V is TRBV10-1; D not certain. CDR1 and CDR2 from the germline V gene are WNHNN and SYGVQD (reference sequence). The CDR3 runs to 12 residues.

The genes are TRBV10-3 and TRBJ2-7, with D maybe TRBD1 (6 bases). The CDR3 consists of 15 residues. Germline assignment: CDR1 ENHRY and CDR2 SYGVKD. V lost 0 bases and J 3 bases, leaving 12 bases between the germline ends. Here the CDR3 DNA reads TGTGCCATCAGTGAGTCGGCAGGGGCTTACTACGAGCAGTACTTC. Protein: CAISESAGAYYEQYF.

This sequence joins TRBV11-2 and TRBJ2-1; D possibly corresponds to TRBD2 (5 bases). This CDR3 is 17 amino acids long. The germline V gene has CDR1 SGHAT and CDR2 FQNNGV. V lost 0 bases to trimming and J lost 3 bases, with 15 bases between them. For the CDR3, the DNA is TGTGCCAGCAGCTTAGATGAGCTAGCTCAGTTCTACAATGAGCAGTTCTTC. It encodes CASSLDELAQFYNEQFF.

The CDR3 sequence is CASSSSQGTSPMTQYF. CDR3 DNA: TGTGCCAGCAGCTCTAGTCAAGGGACTAGCCCCATGACCCAGTACTTC. The rearrangement joins TRBV13 to TRBJ2-5; 9 bases are a match to TRBD2. This CDR3 is 16 amino acids long. Trimming took 4 bases from V and 7 from J; bases not matched to a gene: 13. CDR1 is PRHDT, CDR2 FYEKMQ, per germline (reference sequence).

This sequence joins TRBV14 and TRBJ2-7, with D unresolved. The CDR3 length is 16 residues. V was pared by 0 bases and J by 0 bases, with 12 bases between. The germline V gene encodes CDR1 SGHDN and CDR2 FVKESK. CDR3 coding DNA: TGTGCCAGCAGCCAAGAAATGGCCGGGTCCTCCTACGAGCAGTACTTC. The encoded protein is CASSQEMAGSSYEQYF.

The chain carries TRBV1 and TRBJ1-1. TRBV1 represents a pseudogene. CDR3 size: 13 residues. This chain's CDR3 is CTSSPGSYTEAFF. The CDR3 bases are TGCACCAGCAGCCCCGGGTCATACACTGAAGCTTTCTTT.

J is TRBJ1-2 and V is TRBV27, with a possible D match to TRBD1 (5 bases). V gave up 3 bases and J gave up 4 bases, with 9 bases separating them. CDR3 size: 13 residues. The germline V gene encodes CDR1 MNHEY and CDR2 SMNVEV (reference sequence). CDR3 bases: TGTGCCAGCAGTTTCGGACATGGCTATGGCTACACCTTC. Translating gives CASSFGHGYGYTF.

The chain links TRBV4-1 to TRBJ2-5; no firm D call. The V end lost 1 base, the J end lost 2 bases, and 11 bases lay between the germline ends. The length of the CDR3 is 15 residues. Germline V CDR1 and CDR2: MGHRA, YSYEKL. CDR3 amino acids: CASSQGAGLQETQYF. DNA for the CDR3: TGCGCCAGCAGCCAAGGTGCAGGATTACAAGAGACCCAGTACTTC.

This clone was recorded a few times. The chain joins TRBV7-2 to TRBJ1-5, with 12 bases fitting TRBD1. Trimming took 1 base from V and 5 from J; bases not matched to a gene: 12. Germline values: CDR1 SGHTA, CDR2 FQGNSA. The CDR3 is 19 residues long. CDR3 DNA sequence: TGTGCCAGCAGCTTAGGCCCCCGGGACAGGGGGCCCCGGGATCAGCCCCAGCATTTT. It codes for CASSLGPRDRGPRDQPQHF.

The rearrangement links TRBV9 to TRBJ1-2, with D hard to call. Germline V CDR1 and CDR2: SGDLS, YYNGEE. This CDR3 is built from 14 residues. Trimming took 3 bases from V and 4 from J, leaving 13 bases between them. The CDR3, as DNA: TGTGCCAGCAGCGACGGGGAGGACCCCTATGGCTACACCTTC. Translation: CASSDGEDPYGYTF.

The rearrangement joins TRBV4-1 to TRBJ2-1; D is ambiguous. The CDR3 extends over 17 amino acids. Looked up from germline, CDR1 is MGHRA and CDR2 is YSYEKL. Trimming cost V 0 bases and J 0 bases, with 12 bases left between them. The CDR3 sequence is CASSQDLGESSYNEQFF. Written as DNA, the CDR3 is TGCGCCAGCAGCCAAGATTTAGGCGAGAGCTCCTACAATGAGCAGTTCTTC.

This chain links TRBV7-9 with TRBJ1-2; 7 nucleotides agree with TRBD1. The junction had 7 bases not matched to a gene; V was cut back by 8 bases and J by 4 bases. The CDR3 is 13 residues long. Germline V gives CDR1 SEHNR, CDR2 FQNEAQ (reference sequence). The CDR3 sequence is CASERDRLYGYTF. As DNA, the CDR3 is TGTGCCAGCGAACGGGACAGACTCTATGGCTACACCTTC.

V gene TRBV7-9 combines with J gene TRBJ2-7; possibly TRBD2 for D (6 bases). Germline V gives CDR1 SEHNR, CDR2 FQNEAQ (reference sequence). V dropped 2 bases and J dropped 2 bases, with 13 bases sitting between them. CDR3 length equals 15 residues. The CDR3 coding sequence is TGTGCCAGCAGCTTATGGCGGAGGGATACCTACGAGCAGTACTTC. Protein: CASSLWRRDTYEQYF.

The rearrangement joins TRBV19 to TRBJ2-3, with 8 bases aligning to TRBD2. The CDR3 contains 19 residues. Trimming removed 2 bases from V and 3 bases from J; junction bases left unmatched: 16. Per germline, CDR1 LNHDA and CDR2 SQIVND (reference sequence). The CDR3 loop reads CASSIWLSEGGRSTDTQYF. The CDR3 DNA reads as TGTGCCAGTAGTATATGGCTGAGCGAGGGCGGGAGGAGTACAGATACGCAGTATTTT.

The gene calls are TRBV19 and TRBJ2-7; 10 bases map to TRBD1. From germline, CDR1 is LNHDA and CDR2 SQIVND (reference sequence). Unmatched junction bases numbered 19, after V lost 6 bases and J lost 5 bases. CDR3 length: 18 residues. The CDR3 sequence: CASSKIIGTGAQVHEQYF. The CDR3 nucleotides are TGTGCCAGTAGCAAAATAATAGGGACAGGGGCCCAAGTCCACGAGCAGTACTTC.

The J gene is TRBJ1-2, the V gene TRBV7-9, with D maybe TRBD1 (5 bases). CDR1 and CDR2 (germline): SEHNR, FQNEAQ (reference sequence). V lost 5 bases to trimming and J lost 5 bases, with 12 bases between them. CDR3 length: 13 residues. This CDR3 is CASSTGTEYGYTF. The CDR3 DNA reads as TGTGCCAGCAGCACGGGGACGGAGTATGGCTACACCTTC.

The V gene is TRBV28, the J gene TRBJ1-1; unclear D gene. Germline CDR1 reads MDHEN; CDR2 reads SYDVKM. V shed 5 bases and J shed 1 base, with 11 bases lying between them. The CDR3 runs 14 residues. This chain's CDR3 is CASSAMDENTEAFF. The CDR3 nucleotides read TGTGCCAGCAGTGCTATGGACGAGAACACTGAAGCTTTCTTT. Full variable domain (outside the CDR3, taken from reference TRBV28 and TRBJ1-1): DVKVTQSSRYLVKRTGEKVFLECVQDMDHENMFWYRQDPGLGLRLIYFSYDVKMKEKGDIPEGYSVSREKKERFSLILESASTNQTSMYLCASSAMDENTEAFFGQGTRLTVV.